The sequence of this TCR beta chain was determined in a study of T cells in localized non-small cell lung cancer. Study-level findings and limits: Uninvolved adjacent lung had the highest recorded T cell clonality, with tumor below it. Sequencing, confined to only one tumor region, leaves heterogeneity possible. A median approximately 53 of the top 100 tumor clones appeared in adjacent lung.

This CDR3 region has 11 residues. V dropped 6 bases and J dropped 3 bases, with 8 bases sitting between them. CDR1 DFQATT and CDR2 SNEGSKA come from the germline V gene (reference sequence). About this clone: Antigen specificity is unknown.

Sequencing was performed with immunoSEQ multiplex PCR; in TCRdb, only in-frame clones are kept and a portion is missing. The sample records some 17,000 clones, more than 70% being singletons. This chain links TRBV20-1 with TRBJ1-2; no clear D. The clonotype was recovered from a male donor older than 55 with stage III lung adenocarcinoma. Sequencing used peripheral blood, obtained before any cancer treatment. The CDR3 nucleotides read TGCAGTGCATCGAACGACTATGGCTACACCTTC. It yields the protein CSASNDYGYTF.